This is a list of T cell receptor beta chains from one sample in a study of blood T cell repertoires in COVID-19. Profiling relied on immunoSEQ multiplex PCR, and the TCRdb table lists in-frame clones only, not all of them. The sample shows more than 300,000 clones, roughly 90% of them seen only once. Material: peripheral blood. These receptors all stem from a woman in her sixties or seventies with COVID-19, enrolled during active disease. Both conserved end residues are part of each CDR3. The D gene is left open where the match is weak. Clone size is stated in some rows and not others, as once, few, many or a class when expanded.

d_gene	v_gene	len	abundance	j_gene	CDR3aa	CDR3nt
TRBD1	TRBV6-5	15	NA	TRBJ1-6	CASSSGQGPNSPLHF	TGTGCCAGCAGTTCCGGACAGGGACCTAATTCACCCCTCCACTTT
TRBD1	TRBV5-6	15	once	TRBJ1-2	CASSRSQGAFYGYTF	TGTGCCAGCAGCCGATCGCAGGGGGCATTCTATGGCTACACCTTC
TRBD2	TRBV7-2	17	NA	TRBJ2-5	CASSSQGLAGAKETQYF	TGTGCCAGCAGCTCCCAAGGACTAGCGGGGGCTAAAGAGACCCAGTACTTC
TRBD1	TRBV5-6	14	NA	TRBJ1-3	CASSPTGSGNTIYF	TGTGCCAGCAGCCCGACAGGGTCTGGAAACACCATATATTTT
TRBD1	TRBV18	17	NA	TRBJ1-5	CASSQNRGPKANQPQHF	TGTGCCAGCTCCCAAAACAGGGGGCCCAAAGCCAATCAGCCCCAGCATTTT
NA	TRBV3-1/TRBV3-2	13	NA	TRBJ1-2	CASSRQVFYGYTF	TGTGCCAGCAGCCGACAGGTATTTTATGGCTACACCTTC
NA	TRBV7-4	11	NA	TRBJ2-2	CARRRIGPGIF	TGTGCCCGCAGGCGCATCGGTCCGGGGATTTTT
TRBD1	TRBV7-2	15	NA	TRBJ2-3	CASSSSGGGTDTQYF	TGTGCCAGCAGCTCCTCAGGGGGCGGCACAGATACGCAGTATTTT
NA	TRBV3-1/TRBV3-2	12	NA	TRBJ1-4	CASSQATAGLFF	TGTGCCAGCAGCCAAGCCACGGCAGGGCTGTTTTTT
NA	TRBV11-2	14	NA	TRBJ2-2	CASSLPPTTGELFF	TGTGCCAGCAGCCTACCACCTACCACCGGGGAGCTGTTTTTT
TRBD1	TRBV24-1	16	few	TRBJ2-7	CATSDSGTGSSYEQYF	TGTGCCACCAGTGATTCGGGGACAGGGTCATCCTACGAGCAGTACTTC
TRBD1	TRBV2	15	NA	TRBJ2-7	CASFPATTTGHEQYF	TGTGCCAGCTTTCCAGCCACTACGACAGGGCACGAGCAGTACTTC
TRBD2	TRBV5-4	16	NA	TRBJ2-3	CASIEGPGGGADTQYF	TGTGCCAGCATCGAAGGCCCCGGGGGGGGTGCAGATACGCAGTATTTT
TRBD1	TRBV18	15	NA	TRBJ1-2	CASSLPGQGEHGYTF	TGTGCCAGCTCACTCCCGGGACAGGGGGAACATGGCTACACCTTC
NA	TRBV6-5	15	NA	TRBJ1-5	CASRSPGGSNQPQHF	TGTGCCAGCAGAAGTCCGGGGGGTAGCAATCAGCCCCAGCATTTT